Below are 15 T cell receptor beta chains sequenced from a single sample in a study of shared clonotypes between healthy human individuals. Clones were sequenced by immunoSEQ multiplex PCR, and TCRdb holds only the in-frame ones, with some missing. The sample records 600,000 to 750,000 clones, about 90% being singletons. The sample comprised memory CD8+ T cells from PBMCs. The subset: CD45RO+ cells pooled with CCR7-negative TemRA cells. The receptors here all came from a man younger than 35 in good health. Some clones in this sample may be carry-over from other donors' samples.

The rearrangement joins TRBV12-1 to TRBJ1-2; the tabulated D call, TRBD1, remains unverified against the DNA. TRBV12-1 corresponds to a pseudogene. The CDR3 is 14 residues long. CDR3 nucleotides: TGTGCCAGCAGCACAAAGACAGGGGGAGTAGGCTACACCTTC. Encoded protein: CASSTKTGGVGYTF.

V and J are TRBV15 and TRBJ2-1; D not certain. V gave up 8 bases and J gave up 8 bases, with 16 bases separating them. This CDR3 spans 13 amino acids. Germline V gene data show CDR1 as LNHNV and CDR2 as YYDKDF (reference sequence). The CDR3 here is CATASLGNDEQFF. CDR3 sequence (DNA): TGTGCCACCGCCTCGCTAGGGAACGATGAGCAGTTCTTC.

This chain uses TRBV7-9 with TRBJ2-1, with D perhaps matching TRBD1 or TRBD2 (5 bases each). The V gene's germline CDR1 is SEHNR and CDR2 FQNEAQ (reference sequence). V lost 3 bases and J lost 7, with 22 bases in between. The CDR3 runs to 17 residues. The CDR3 sequence: CASSFGARHSEINEQFF. CDR3 in DNA: TGTGCCAGCAGCTTCGGGGCCCGTCACTCCGAAATTAATGAGCAGTTCTTC.

The V call is TRBV12-2, the J call TRBJ2-6; whether TRBD2, the table's D call, matches the DNA was not checked. TRBV12-2 is assigned pseudogene status. The CDR3 is 16 residues long. The CDR3 region is CASRLAVSSGANVLTF. The CDR3, as DNA: TGTGCAAGTCGCTTAGCGGTGAGTTCTGGGGCCAACGTCCTGACTTTC.

The rearrangement joins TRBV28 to TRBJ2-1, with D possibly matching TRBD2 (5 bases). This CDR3 spans 17 amino acids. Deletions cut 3 bases from V and 9 bases from J, with 24 bases between. Germline V gives CDR1 MDHEN, CDR2 SYDVKM. This chain's CDR3 is CASSFRGSWRSVGEQFF. The CDR3 DNA follows: TGTGCCAGCAGTTTTCGGGGTAGCTGGAGGTCGGTGGGTGAGCAGTTCTTC. The complete variable domain, with remaining parts taken from reference TRBV28 and TRBJ2-1, reads DVKVTQSSRYLVKRTGEKVFLECVQDMDHENMFWYRQDPGLGLRLIYFSYDVKMKEKGDIPEGYSVSREKKERFSLILESASTNQTSMYLCASSFRGSWRSVGEQFFGPGTRLTVL.

The chain is built from TRBV30 and TRBJ2-1; D might be TRBD2 (6 bases). This CDR3 region has 13 residues. Germline V gene lookup returns CDR1 GTSNPN and CDR2 SVGIG (reference sequence). Trimming shortened V by 5 bases and J by 9 bases, and 17 bases separated the two germline ends. The CDR3 loop reads CAWGGSSAGEQFF. The CDR3 DNA follows: TGTGCCTGGGGTGGGTCTAGCGCAGGTGAGCAGTTCTTC.

The chain has TRBV6-5 and TRBJ2-7, with D tentatively TRBD1 (6 bases). This CDR3 is 14 amino acids long. Germline assignment: CDR1 MNHEY and CDR2 SVGAGI. The V end was cut by 6 bases, the J end by 3 bases, with 15 bases between. The CDR3 reads CASRPVGAIYEQYF. CDR3 DNA sequence: TGTGCCAGCAGACCTGTGGGGGCGATCTACGAGCAGTACTTC.

The chain links TRBV4-3 to TRBJ2-7; TRBD2 is a possible D gene (5 bases). The CDR3 is 15 residues long. V was trimmed by 1 base and J by 2 bases, leaving 12 bases between them. CDR1 LGHNA and CDR2 YSLEER come from the germline V gene. The CDR3 sequence: CASSQAGGLTYEQYF. The CDR3 bases are TGCGCCAGCAGCCAAGCGGGCGGGTTGACCTACGAGCAGTACTTC.

The rearrangement links TRBV5-5 to TRBJ1-1; 9 bases align to TRBD1. J gave up 0 bases and V 4 bases, and 13 bases lay outside the gene matches. The germline CDR1 and CDR2 sequences are SGHKS and YYEKEE (reference sequence). CDR3 size: 18 residues. The CDR3 nucleotides read TGTGCCAGCAGCCCTGAGCCCGGGACAGGGCTGATGAACACTGAAGCTTTCTTT. As protein: CASSPEPGTGLMNTEAFF.

The chain uses TRBV19 and TRBJ2-7; 13 bases match TRBD2. Germline CDR1 reads LNHDA; CDR2 reads SQIVND (reference sequence). V lost 4 bases and J lost 3; bases outside the gene matches: 3. The length of the CDR3 is 15 residues. The DNA for the CDR3 is TGTGCCAGTAGTAGGGGACTAGCGGGACTCTACGAGCAGTACTTC. It specifies CASSRGLAGLYEQYF.

The chain is built from TRBV27 and TRBJ2-1; D is uncertain. The germline V and J ends were trimmed by 2 bases and 8 bases, with 16 bases remaining between them. The CDR3 contains 15 residues. The germline gives CDR1 MNHEY, CDR2 SMNVEV (reference sequence). In nucleotides, the CDR3 is TGTGCCAGCAGTTTAGCTCAGATAACCTCGCATGAGCAGTTCTTC. This sequence encodes CASSLAQITSHEQFF.

This clone was counted once. The chain has TRBV27 and TRBJ2-3; 13 bases align to TRBD2. This CDR3 has 24 residues. The V segment lost 0 bases and the J segment 4 bases; nucleotides outside the gene matches: 25. Germline loops: CDR1 MNHEY, CDR2 SMNVEV (reference sequence). CDR3 amino acids: CASSLSLVQGHLSGLAGRADTQYF. CDR3 nucleotide sequence: TGTGCCAGCAGTTTATCTTTGGTACAGGGACATCTGTCGGGACTAGCGGGAAGGGCAGATACGCAGTATTTT.

CDR3 residues: CASSQGAGLGTEAFF. In DNA, the CDR3 is TGTGCCAGCAGCCAAGGTGCGGGCTTGGGCACTGAAGCTTTCTTT. The chain is built from TRBV14 and TRBJ1-1; D unresolved. Germline V CDR1 and CDR2: SGHDN, FVKESK. The CDR3 runs to 15 residues. The V end was cut by 1 base, the J end by 4 bases, with 13 bases between.

This clone appeared many times. J is TRBJ2-2 and V is TRBV6-5; 8 nucleotides line up with TRBD2. Germline V lookup: CDR1 MNHEY, CDR2 SVGAGI. This CDR3 comprises 15 residues. V lost 6 bases to trimming and J lost 4 bases; unmatched junction nucleotides: 7. The DNA of the CDR3 is TGTGCCAGCAGCCTGGGACTAGTTGTCACCGGGGAGCTGTTTTTT. Translating it yields CASSLGLVVTGELFF.

This chain joins TRBV19 and TRBJ1-1; a weak D match, TRBD1 (6 bases). The V gene's germline CDR1 is LNHDA and CDR2 SQIVND (reference sequence). The CDR3 is 15 residues long. With 5 bases removed from V and 9 bases from J, the gap between germline ends came to 22 bases. CDR3 loop: CASSEFWGRGAQAFF. As DNA, the CDR3 is TGTGCCAGTAGTGAATTTTGGGGGCGAGGGGCCCAAGCTTTCTTT.